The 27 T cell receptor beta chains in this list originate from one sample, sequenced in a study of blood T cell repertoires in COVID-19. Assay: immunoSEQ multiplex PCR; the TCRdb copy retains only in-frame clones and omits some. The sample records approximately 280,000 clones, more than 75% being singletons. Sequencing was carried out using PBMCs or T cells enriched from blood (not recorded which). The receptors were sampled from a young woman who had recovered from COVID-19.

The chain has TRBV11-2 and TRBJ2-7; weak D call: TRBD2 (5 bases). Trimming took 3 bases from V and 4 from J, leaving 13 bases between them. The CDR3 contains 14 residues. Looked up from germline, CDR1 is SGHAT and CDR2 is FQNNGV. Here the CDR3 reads CASSFVSGNYEQYF. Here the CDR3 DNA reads TGTGCCAGCAGCTTCGTGAGCGGAAATTACGAGCAGTACTTC. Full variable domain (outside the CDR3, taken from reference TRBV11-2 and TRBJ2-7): EAGVAQSPRYKIIEKRQSVAFWCNPISGHATLYWYQQILGQGPKLLIQFQNNGVVDDSQLPKDRFSAERLKGVDSTLKIQPAKLEDSAVYLCASSFVSGNYEQYFGPGTRLTVT.

CDR3 sequence (DNA): TGTGCCAGCAGTTTCCTCCCTCGCTCCTATAATTCACCCCTCCACTTT. Translated, it gives CASSFLPRSYNSPLHF. The chain links TRBV28 to TRBJ1-6; D gene unclear. The CDR3 totals 16 residues. Germline V gives CDR1 MDHEN, CDR2 SYDVKM. V gave up 3 bases and J gave up 0 bases, with 9 bases separating them.

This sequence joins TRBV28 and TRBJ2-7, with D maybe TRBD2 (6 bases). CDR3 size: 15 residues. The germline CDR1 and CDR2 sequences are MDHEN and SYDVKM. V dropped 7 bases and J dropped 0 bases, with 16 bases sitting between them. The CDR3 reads CASTLSMGGSYEQYF. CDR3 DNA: TGTGCCAGCACCCTCAGCATGGGGGGCTCCTACGAGCAGTACTTC. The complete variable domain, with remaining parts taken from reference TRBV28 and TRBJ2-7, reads DVKVTQSSRYLVKRTGEKVFLECVQDMDHENMFWYRQDPGLGLRLIYFSYDVKMKEKGDIPEGYSVSREKKERFSLILESASTNQTSMYLCASTLSMGGSYEQYFGPGTRLTVT.

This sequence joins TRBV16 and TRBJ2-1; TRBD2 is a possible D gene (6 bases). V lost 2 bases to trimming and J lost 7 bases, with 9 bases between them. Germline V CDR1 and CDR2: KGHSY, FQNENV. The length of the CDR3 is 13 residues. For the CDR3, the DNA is TGTGCCAGCAGCCAAGTCGGGGGAAATGAGCAGTTCTTC. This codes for CASSQVGGNEQFF. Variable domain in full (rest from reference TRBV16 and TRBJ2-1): GEEVAQTPKHLVRGEGQKAKLYCAPIKGHSYVFWYQQVLKNEFKFLISFQNENVFDETGMPKERFSAKCLPNSPCSLEIQATKLEDSAVYFCASSQVGGNEQFFGPGTRLTVL.

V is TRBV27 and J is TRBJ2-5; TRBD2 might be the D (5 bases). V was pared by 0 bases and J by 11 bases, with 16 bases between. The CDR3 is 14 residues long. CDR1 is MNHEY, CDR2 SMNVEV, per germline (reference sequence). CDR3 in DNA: TGTGCCAGCAGTTTATCGATAAGTGGTTGGGAGCAGTACTTC. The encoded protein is CASSLSISGWEQYF.

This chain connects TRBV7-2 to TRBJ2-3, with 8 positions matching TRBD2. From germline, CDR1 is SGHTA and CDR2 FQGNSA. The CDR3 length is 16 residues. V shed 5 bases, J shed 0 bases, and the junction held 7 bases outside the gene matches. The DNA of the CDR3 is TGTGCCAGCAGCCGGGGGGGGGTTACAAGCACAGATACGCAGTATTTT. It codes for CASSRGGVTSTDTQYF.

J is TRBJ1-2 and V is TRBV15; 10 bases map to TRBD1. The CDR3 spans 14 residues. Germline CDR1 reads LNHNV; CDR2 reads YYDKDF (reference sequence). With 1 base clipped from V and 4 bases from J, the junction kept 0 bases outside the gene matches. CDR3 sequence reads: CATSRGTGGYGYTF. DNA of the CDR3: TGTGCCACCAGCAGAGGGACAGGGGGCTATGGCTACACCTTC.

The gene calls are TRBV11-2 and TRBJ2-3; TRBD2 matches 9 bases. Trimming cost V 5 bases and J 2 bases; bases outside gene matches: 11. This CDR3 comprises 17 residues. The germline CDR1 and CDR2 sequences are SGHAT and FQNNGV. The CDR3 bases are TGTGCCAGCAGCCGGTATCGAGCGGGAGGTACCACAGATACGCAGTATTTT. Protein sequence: CASSRYRAGGTTDTQYF.

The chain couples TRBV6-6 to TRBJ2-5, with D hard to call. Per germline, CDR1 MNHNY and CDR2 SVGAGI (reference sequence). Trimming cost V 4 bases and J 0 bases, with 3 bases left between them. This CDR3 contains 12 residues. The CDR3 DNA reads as TGTGCCAGCAGTTTTAACCAAGAGACCCAGTACTTC. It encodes CASSFNQETQYF.

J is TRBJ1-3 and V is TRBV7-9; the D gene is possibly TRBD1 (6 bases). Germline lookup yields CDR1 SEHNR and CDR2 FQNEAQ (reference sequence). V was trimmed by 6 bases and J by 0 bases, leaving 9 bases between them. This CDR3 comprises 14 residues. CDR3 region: CASRAGDSGNTIYF. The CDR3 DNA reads TGTGCCAGCAGGGCAGGGGACTCTGGAAACACCATATATTTT.

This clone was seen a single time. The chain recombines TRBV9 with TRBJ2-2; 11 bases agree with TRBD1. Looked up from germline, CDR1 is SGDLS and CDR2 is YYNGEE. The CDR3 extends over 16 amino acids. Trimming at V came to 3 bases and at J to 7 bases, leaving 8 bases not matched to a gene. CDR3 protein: CASSAGTGGLNGELFF. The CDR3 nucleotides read TGTGCCAGCAGCGCCGGGACAGGGGGATTGAACGGGGAGCTGTTTTTT.

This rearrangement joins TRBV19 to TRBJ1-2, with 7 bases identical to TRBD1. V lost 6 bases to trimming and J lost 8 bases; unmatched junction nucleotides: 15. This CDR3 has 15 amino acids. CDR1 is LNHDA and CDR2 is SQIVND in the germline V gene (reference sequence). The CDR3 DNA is TGTGCCAGTAGACCGCCAAGTAGGGGGCTTGGAGGCTACACCTTC. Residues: CASRPPSRGLGGYTF.

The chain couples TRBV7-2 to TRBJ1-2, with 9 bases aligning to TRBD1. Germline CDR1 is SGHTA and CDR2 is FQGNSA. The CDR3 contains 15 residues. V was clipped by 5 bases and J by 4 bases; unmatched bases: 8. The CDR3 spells CASSPGDRDLYGYTF. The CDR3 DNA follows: TGTGCCAGCAGCCCGGGGGACAGGGACCTCTATGGCTACACCTTC.

CDR3 region: CSARERGEQFF. As DNA, the CDR3 is TGCAGTGCTAGAGAGCGGGGAGAGCAGTTCTTC. V is TRBV20-1 and J is TRBJ2-1; perhaps TRBD2 as D (6 bases). The CDR3 totals 11 residues. CDR1 DFQATT and CDR2 SNEGSKA come from the germline V gene (reference sequence). Trimming left V 0 bases short and J 10 bases short, with 7 bases between.

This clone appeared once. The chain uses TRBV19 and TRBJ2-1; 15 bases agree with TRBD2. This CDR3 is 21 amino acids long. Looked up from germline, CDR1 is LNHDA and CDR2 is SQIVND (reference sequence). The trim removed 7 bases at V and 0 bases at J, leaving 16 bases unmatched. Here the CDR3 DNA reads TGTGCCAGTACCCCGAACCCCTGGACTAGCGGGGGGGGTAGCTCCTACAATGAGCAGTTCTTC. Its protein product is CASTPNPWTSGGGSSYNEQFF.

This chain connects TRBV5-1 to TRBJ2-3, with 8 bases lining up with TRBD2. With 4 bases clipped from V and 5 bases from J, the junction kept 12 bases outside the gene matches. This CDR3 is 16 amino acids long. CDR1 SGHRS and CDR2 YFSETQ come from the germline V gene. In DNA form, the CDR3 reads TGCGCCAGCAGCCCTATTTCTAGCGGGTTGGTAGATACGCAGTATTTT. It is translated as CASSPISSGLVDTQYF.

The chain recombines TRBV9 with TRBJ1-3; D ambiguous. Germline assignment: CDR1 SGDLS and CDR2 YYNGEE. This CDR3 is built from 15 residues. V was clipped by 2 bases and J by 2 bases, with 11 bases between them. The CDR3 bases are TGTGCCAGCAGCGTTACAGACACGCCTGGAAACACCATATATTTT. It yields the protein CASSVTDTPGNTIYF.

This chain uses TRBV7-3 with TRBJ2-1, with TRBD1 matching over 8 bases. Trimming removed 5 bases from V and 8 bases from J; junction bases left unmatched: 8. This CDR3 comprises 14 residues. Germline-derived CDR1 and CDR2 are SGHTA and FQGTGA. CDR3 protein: CASSNTDRGHEQFF. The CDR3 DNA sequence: TGTGCCAGCAGCAATACAGACAGGGGCCATGAGCAGTTCTTC.

The CDR3 bases are TGTGCCACCAGTGATCACAGGGCAGCCGGAAACACCATATATTTT. As protein: CATSDHRAAGNTIYF. The chain links TRBV24-1 to TRBJ1-3; D perhaps matches TRBD1 (6 bases). Germline V CDR1 and CDR2: KGHDR, SFDVKD. Trimming cost V 3 bases and J 4 bases, with 12 bases left between them. This CDR3 comprises 15 residues.

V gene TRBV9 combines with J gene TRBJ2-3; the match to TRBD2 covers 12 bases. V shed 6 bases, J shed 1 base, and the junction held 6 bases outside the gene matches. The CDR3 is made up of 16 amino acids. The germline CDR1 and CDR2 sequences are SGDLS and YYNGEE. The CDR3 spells CASTPGTSGRTDTQYF. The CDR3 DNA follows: TGTGCCAGCACCCCCGGGACTAGCGGGCGCACAGATACGCAGTATTTT. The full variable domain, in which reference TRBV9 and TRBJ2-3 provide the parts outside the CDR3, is DSGVTQTPKHLITATGQRVTLRCSPRSGDLSVYWYQQSLDQGLQFLIQYYNGEERAKGNILERFSAQQFPDLHSELNLSSLELGDSALYFCASTPGTSGRTDTQYFGPGTRLTVL.

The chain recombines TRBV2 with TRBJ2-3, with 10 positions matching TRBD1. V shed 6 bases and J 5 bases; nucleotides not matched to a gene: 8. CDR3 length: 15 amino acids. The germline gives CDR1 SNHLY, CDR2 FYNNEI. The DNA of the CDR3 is TGTGCCAGCAGGACCTGGGACAGGGGAAAAGATACGCAGTATTTT. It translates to CASRTWDRGKDTQYF.

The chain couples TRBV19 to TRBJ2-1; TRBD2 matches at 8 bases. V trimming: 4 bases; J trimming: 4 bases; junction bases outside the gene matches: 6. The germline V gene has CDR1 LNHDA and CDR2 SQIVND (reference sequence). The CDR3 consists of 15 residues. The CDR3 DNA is TGTGCCAGTAGTAAAAACGGGGGGGGATACAATGAGCAGTTCTTC. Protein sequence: CASSKNGGGYNEQFF. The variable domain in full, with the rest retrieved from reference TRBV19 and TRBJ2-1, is DGGITQSPKYLFRKEGQNVTLSCEQNLNHDAMYWYRQDPGQGLRLIYYSQIVNDFQKGDIAEGYSVSREKKESFPLTVTSAQKNPTAFYLCASSKNGGGYNEQFFGPGTRLTVL.

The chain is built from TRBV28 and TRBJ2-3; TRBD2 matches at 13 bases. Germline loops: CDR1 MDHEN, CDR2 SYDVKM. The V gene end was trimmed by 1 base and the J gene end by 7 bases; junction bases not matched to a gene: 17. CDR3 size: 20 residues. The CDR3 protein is CASSLSSWTSGSRNFYTQYF. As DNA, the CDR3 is TGTGCCAGCAGTTTATCATCTTGGACTAGCGGGAGTCGTAATTTCTATACGCAGTATTTT. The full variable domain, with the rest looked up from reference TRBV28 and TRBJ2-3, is DVKVTQSSRYLVKRTGEKVFLECVQDMDHENMFWYRQDPGLGLRLIYFSYDVKMKEKGDIPEGYSVSREKKERFSLILESASTNQTSMYLCASSLSSWTSGSRNFYTQYFGPGTRLTVL.

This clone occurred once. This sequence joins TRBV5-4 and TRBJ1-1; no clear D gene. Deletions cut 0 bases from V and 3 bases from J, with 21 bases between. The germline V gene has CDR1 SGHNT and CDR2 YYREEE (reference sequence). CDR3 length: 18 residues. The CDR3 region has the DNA TGTGCCAGCAGCTTGGTATCCCGCTTTTCGGTGCGGGACACTGAAGCTTTCTTT. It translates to CASSLVSRFSVRDTEAFF.

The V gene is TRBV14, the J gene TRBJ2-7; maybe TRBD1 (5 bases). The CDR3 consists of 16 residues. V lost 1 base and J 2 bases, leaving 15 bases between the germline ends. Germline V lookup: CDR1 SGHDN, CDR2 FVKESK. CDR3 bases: TGTGCCAGCAGCCAAGCGTCCGGCAGGGTGGCCTACGAGCAGTACTTC. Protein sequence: CASSQASGRVAYEQYF.

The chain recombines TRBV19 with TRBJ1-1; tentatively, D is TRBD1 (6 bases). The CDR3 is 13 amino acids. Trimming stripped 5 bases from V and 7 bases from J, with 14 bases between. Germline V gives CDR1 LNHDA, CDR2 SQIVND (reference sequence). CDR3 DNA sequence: TGTGCCAGTAGTTCAGGGGTTGGAGATGAAGCTTTCTTT. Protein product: CASSSGVGDEAFF.

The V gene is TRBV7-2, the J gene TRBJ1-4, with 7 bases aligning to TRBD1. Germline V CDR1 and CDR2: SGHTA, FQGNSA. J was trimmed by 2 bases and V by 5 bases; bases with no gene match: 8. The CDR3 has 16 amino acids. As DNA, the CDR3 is TGTGCCAGCAGCCCCCGACCCAGGGGGACTAATGAAAAACTGTTTTTT. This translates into CASSPRPRGTNEKLFF.